This TCR beta chain was profiled in a study of shared clonotypes between healthy human individuals. Overall study results and limits: The sharing of roughly 5% of naive CD4 clonotypes was seen across a handful of donors.

Donors comprised healthy HIV-negative adults lacking recent acute infections or vaccinations. This table comes from immunoSEQ multiplex PCR, and its TCRdb copy is limited to in-frame clones, with some not included. The sample has millions of clones; around nine tenths are singletons. With respect to this clone: What it binds is not known.

The CDR3 runs 17 residues. The material sequenced was naive CD4+ T cells sorted from blood. Stated subset: CD45RA+ positively selected. The sequence came from a man aged 18 to 35 in good health. This chain joins TRBV21-1 and TRBJ2-7; the D call in the table, TRBD1, was not verified against the DNA. TRBV21-1 is labeled a pseudogene. CDR3 nucleotide sequence: TGTGCCAGCAGCAAAAAGAGGACAGGGATAACGGGAGACGAGCAGTACTTC. Residues: CASSKKRTGITGDEQYF.